These T cell receptor beta chains were read from a single sample in a study of tumor-infiltrating lymphocytes in primary liver carcinoma. Using its own MiXCR run on the multiplex PCR reads, TCRdb lists one record per CDR3 protein. The profile shows about 99,000 distinct CDR3 sequences, approximately 71% of them singletons. The specimen was liver tumor tissue from sampling region 5. These receptors all stem from a woman in her fifties or sixties with primary liver carcinoma and hepatitis B virus infection. Each CDR3 is given with its conserved first and last residue. A D gene is named only where the DNA matches it firmly. Clone size is not always given. Where it is, it says once, few, many or a class for expanded clones.

d_call	j_call	v_call	clone_size	cdr3_length	cdr3_aa	cdr3_nt
TRBD1	TRBJ2-2	TRBV5-6	.	17	CASSPASGTGGSGELFF	TGTGCCAGCAGCCCTGCCTCCGGGACAGGGGGCAGTGGGGAGCTGTTTTTT
.	TRBJ1-5	TRBV29-1	.	13	CSAGDKASVSQHF	TGCAGCGCGGGAGACAAGGCGAGCGTGTCCCAGCATTTT
TRBD1	TRBJ1-1	TRBV28	.	14	CASSLGQTNTEAFF	TGTGCCAGCAGTTTGGGACAGACTAACACTGAAGCTTTCTTT
.	TRBJ2-2	TRBV11-2	.	13	CASSTDRTGELFF	TGTGCCAGCAGCACAGATAGGACTGGGGAGTTGTTTTTT
TRBD2	TRBJ2-5	TRBV14	.	16	CASSMRAGGDQETQYF	TGTGCCAGCAGCATGCGAGCGGGAGGGGACCAAGAGACCCAGTACTTC
TRBD1	TRBJ2-1	TRBV5-1	once	16	CASNGTAARSYNELFF	TGCGCCAGCAACGGGACAGCCGCTAGGTCCTACAATGAGCTGTTCTTC
.	TRBJ2-4	TRBV11-2	.	17	CASNLAGRGQRGNIQYF	TGCGCCAGCAACTTAGCGGGTAGGGGACAGCGGGGAAACATTCAGTACTTC
TRBD2	TRBJ2-3	TRBV11-2	.	13	CASIRTSSDTQYF	TGTGCCAGCATCAGGACTAGCTCAGATACGCAGTATTTT
TRBD2	TRBJ2-1	TRBV28	.	15	CASRGGLAGIGGQFF	TGTGCCAGCAGGGGAGGTCTAGCGGGAATCGGAGGGCAGTTCTTC
TRBD2	TRBJ2-7	TRBV12-3/TRBV12-4	once	15	CASSFHLAGAGERYF	TGTGCCAGCAGTTTCCACTTAGCGGGAGCAGGCGAGCGGTACTTC
.	TRBJ2-1	TRBV6-4	many	12	CASSDDHNEQFF	TGTGCCAGCAGTGACGACCACAATGAGCAGTTCTTC
TRBD2	TRBJ2-2	TRBV11-2	medium-sized	17	CASSTRTSAANTGELFF	TGTGCCAGCAGTACCCGGACTAGCGCCGCGAACACCGGGGAGCTGTTTTTT
.	TRBJ1-1	TRBV29-1	.	13	CSARGDSNTEAFF	TGCAGCGCCAGAGGGGACTCGAACACTGAAGCTTTCTTT
TRBD2	TRBJ2-3	TRBV6-5	.	14	CASRASGRTDTRYF	TGCGCCAGCAGGGCTAGCGGGAGGACAGATACGCGGTATTTT
TRBD2	TRBJ2-2	TRBV12-3/TRBV12-4	once	15	CASSSGLVATGELFF	TGTGCCAGCAGTTCTGGACTAGTGGCCACCGGGGAGCTGTTTTTT
TRBD2	TRBJ2-1	TRBV11-2	large	13	CASSWTSGAEQFF	TGTGCCAGCAGCTGGACTAGCGGGGCAGAGCAGTTCTTC
.	TRBJ2-1	TRBV6-1	.	16	CANSHGLRRDYNEQFF	TGTGCCAACAGTCATGGGTTGAGGCGAGACTACAATGAGCAGTTCTTT
TRBD1	TRBJ1-1	TRBV28	.	13	CASRATGRGEAFF	TGTGCCAGCAGAGCCACTGGCAGGGGGGAAGCTTTCTTT
TRBD2	TRBJ2-3	TRBV29-1	few	15	CSVESWGGTTDTQYF	TGCAGCGTTGAATCCTGGGGGGGGACCACAGATACGCAGTATTTT
TRBD1	TRBJ2-7	TRBV6-6	.	15	CTSSYSGTGDYEQYF	TGTACCAGCAGTTACTCAGGAACAGGGGACTACGAGCAGTACTTC
.	TRBJ2-4	TRBV28	.	18	CASSPGLGGGFGKNIQYF	TGTGCCAGCAGCCCAGGATTAGGGGGAGGGTTTGGCAAAAACATTCAGTACTTC
.	TRBJ2-2	TRBV5-4	few	13	CASSPTSTGELFF	TGTGCCAGCAGCCCCACTAGCACCGGGGAGCTGTTTTTT
TRBD1	TRBJ2-3	TRBV4-1	.	18	CTGSQERGLTGGQDTQYF	TGCACCGGCAGCCAAGAACGGGGCCTTACAGGGGGCCAAGATACGCAGTATTTT
.	TRBJ1-5	TRBV21-1	.	16	CAGVPIGRARGQPQHF	TGTGCCGGCGTTCCGATCGGGAGGGCTCGCGGTCAGCCCCAGCATTTT
.	TRBJ2-1	TRBV28	.	15	CASRNWAGNDNEQFF	TGTGCCAGCAGGAATTGGGCGGGAAACGACAATGAGCAGTTCTTC
.	TRBJ2-1	TRBV11-3	once	16	CVSKPRTRSSYNEQFF	TGTGTCAGCAAGCCGAGGACTCGATCCTCCTACAATGAGCAGTTCTTC
.	TRBJ2-1	TRBV5-1	many	16	CASSSMAGRGSNEQFF	TGCGCCAGCAGCTCAATGGCCGGACGGGGCTCCAATGAGCAGTTCTTC
.	TRBJ1-2	TRBV5-1	.	15	CVSSLAGTVHHGYTF	TGCGTCAGCAGCTTGGCCGGGACGGTGCACCATGGCTACACCTTC
.	TRBJ1-2	TRBV29-1	once	13	CSVEEAANYGYTF	TGCAGTGTTGAAGAGGCAGCTAACTATGGCTACACCTTC
.	TRBJ1-2	TRBV29-1	many	12	CSVVGTNYGYTF	TGCAGCGTTGTCGGGACTAACTATGGCTACACCTTC
TRBD2	TRBJ2-1	TRBV6-2/TRBV6-3	many	15	CASSPTSGRAAEQFF	TGTGCCAGCAGTCCAACTAGCGGGAGGGCCGCTGAGCAGTTCTTC
TRBD1	TRBJ1-1	TRBV12-3/TRBV12-4	many	14	CASSRRTGLTEAFF	TGTGCCAGCAGCCGTCGGACAGGACTCACTGAAGCTTTCTTT
TRBD1	TRBJ2-4	TRBV28	few	13	CASRKGGTRGPDF	TGTGCCAGCAGAAAAGGGGGGACCAGGGGGCCGGACTTC
.	TRBJ2-1	TRBV10-2	.	13	CASGESQGSRQFF	TGCGCCAGCGGTGAGTCTCAGGGCTCAAGGCAGTTCTTC
TRBD1	TRBJ2-5	TRBV29-1	.	15	CSVRSGTGGLGTQYF	TGCAGCGTTAGGTCCGGGACAGGGGGTCTGGGGACCCAGTACTTC
TRBD1	TRBJ2-1	TRBV28	.	21	CASSLHPGTGPTEGKGNEQFF	TGTGCCAGCAGCCTTCATCCCGGGACAGGGCCCACGGAAGGCAAGGGGAATGAGCAGTTCTTC
TRBD1	TRBJ1-6	TRBV7-9	few	14	CASSLTGGDSPLHF	TGTGCCAGCAGCCTGACAGGGGGAGATTCACCCCTCCACTTT
.	TRBJ2-3	TRBV6-1	.	16	CASSTMKAIPTDRQCF	TGTGCCAGCAGTACCATGAAGGCTATTCCCACAGATAGGCAGTGTTTT
.	TRBJ2-5	TRBV11-2	.	13	CAGSLMGQETQYF	TGTGCCGGCAGCTTGATGGGACAAGAGACCCAGTACTTC
TRBD2	TRBJ2-7	TRBV28	.	16	CASSGTSGRAGYEQYF	TGTGCCAGCAGTGGGACTAGCGGGAGGGCCGGGTACGAGCAGTACTTC
TRBD2	TRBJ2-7	TRBV6-1	many	15	CASSDPGGSAYEQYF	TGTGCCAGCAGTGACCCGGGAGGCTCTGCCTACGAGCAGTACTTC
TRBD1	TRBJ1-1	TRBV4-1	many	14	CASSQGQGSSEAFF	TGCGCCAGCAGCCAGGGACAGGGCAGTTCTGAGGCTTTCTTT
TRBD1	TRBJ2-3	TRBV6-1	.	15	CVSSEATGGIDTQYF	TGTGTTAGCAGTGAAGCGACAGGGGGCATAGATACGCAGTATTTT
.	TRBJ2-3	TRBV19	.	12	CASSQDTDTQYF	TGTGCCAGTAGCCAGGACACAGATACGCAGTATTTT
.	TRBJ2-7	TRBV12-3/TRBV12-4	many	14	CASSLTPGSYEQYF	TGTGCCAGCAGTTTAACACCCGGGTCCTACGAGCAGTACTTC
TRBD2	TRBJ2-2	TRBV28	.	15	CASSSGGGDTGELFF	TGTGCCAGCAGTTCTGGCGGGGGAGACACCGGGGAGTTGTTTTTT
.	TRBJ2-1	TRBV12-3/TRBV12-4	few	15	CASSMVMGDYNEQFF	TGTGCCAGCAGTATGGTTATGGGGGATTACAATGAGCAGTTCTTC
TRBD1	TRBJ1-6	TRBV11-2	medium-sized	15	CASSYRDREWSPLHF	TGTGCCAGCAGCTACAGGGACAGGGAATGGTCACCCCTCCACTTT
.	TRBJ1-6	TRBV6-1	many	13	CASRHRDNSPLHF	TGTGCCAGCAGACACAGGGATAATTCACCCCTCCACTTT
.	TRBJ2-7	TRBV11-3	.	15	CASSLGPLEPYEQYF	TGTGCCAGCAGCTTAGGTCCACTTGAACCCTACGAGCAGTACTTC
.	TRBJ2-1	TRBV5-1	.	14	CASSFTGSRNEQFF	TGCGCCAGCAGCTTCACCGGAAGTAGGAATGAGCAGTTCTTC
.	TRBJ1-3	TRBV29-1	.	15	CSVRGPTGSGNTIYF	TGCAGCGTCCGAGGCCCGACAGGATCTGGGAACACCATATATTTT
.	TRBJ2-5	TRBV11-2	.	13	CASSLVPHQTQYF	TGTGCCAGCAGCTTAGTCCCGCACCAGACCCAGTACTTC
.	TRBJ1-6	TRBV28	once	12	CVSSNQRGSLHF	TGTGTCAGCAGTAACCAACGAGGCTCCCTCCACTTT
TRBD2	TRBJ2-1	TRBV11-2	.	15	CASSLRTSGKLEQFF	TGTGCCAGCAGCCTAAGGACTAGCGGGAAGCTTGAACAGTTCTTC
.	TRBJ1-2	TRBV6-5	.	13	CASSSTRDLDYSF	TGTGCCAGCAGTTCCACCCGGGACCTTGACTACAGCTTC
.	TRBJ2-2	TRBV20-1	.	14	CSAILGMNTGELFF	TGCAGTGCTATACTAGGGATGAACACCGGGGAGCTGTTTTTT